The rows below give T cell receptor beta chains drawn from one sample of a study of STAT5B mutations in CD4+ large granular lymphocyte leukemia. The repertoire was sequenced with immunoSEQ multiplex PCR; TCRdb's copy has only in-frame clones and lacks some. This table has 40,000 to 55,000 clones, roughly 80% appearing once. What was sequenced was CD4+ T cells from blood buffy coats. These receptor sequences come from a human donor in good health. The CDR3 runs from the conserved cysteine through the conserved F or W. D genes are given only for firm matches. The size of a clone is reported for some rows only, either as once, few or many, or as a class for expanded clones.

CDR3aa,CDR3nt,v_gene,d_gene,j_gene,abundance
CASSLTGIRNSPLHF,TGTGCCAGCAGTTTGACAGGTATTCGGAATTCACCCCTCCACTTT,TRBV28,.,TRBJ1-6,.
CASSPRLSSYNEQFF,TGTGCCAGCAGTCCTCGACTTAGCTCCTACAATGAGCAGTTCTTC,TRBV6-5,.,TRBJ2-1,.
CASSPGALVTEAFF,TGTGCCAGCAGCCCCGGGGCTTTAGTGACTGAAGCTTTCTTT,TRBV6-1,.,TRBJ1-1,.
CASSAQQGPTDEQFF,TGTGCCAGCAGCGCCCAACAAGGGCCGACAGATGAGCAGTTCTTC,TRBV13,.,TRBJ2-1,.
CASSIGQGAGEQYF,TGCGCCAGCAGCATCGGACAGGGGGCGGGGGAGCAGTACTTC,TRBV5-1,TRBD1,TRBJ2-7,.
CASSLGEKGADTQYF,TGTGCCAGCAGCTTAGGGGAGAAGGGGGCAGATACGCAGTATTTT,TRBV7-9,.,TRBJ2-3,.
CASSRQSGANYNEQFF,TGTGCCAGCAGTCGTCAAAGCGGGGCTAACTACAATGAGCAGTTCTTC,TRBV6-4,TRBD2,TRBJ2-1,.
CAASKSLNTEAFF,TGCGCAGCATCGAAGTCTCTGAACACTGAAGCTTTCTTT,TRBV5-1,.,TRBJ1-1,few
CASSVVAGNTEAFF,TGTGCCAGCAGCGTAGTTGCAGGGAACACTGAAGCTTTCTTT,TRBV9,.,TRBJ1-1,.
CASSLSHRRTSYEQYF,TGTGCCAGCAGCTTATCACACAGGCGTACCTCCTACGAGCAGTACTTC,TRBV7-9,.,TRBJ2-7,.
CASSYAGADYGYTF,TGTGCCAGCAGTTACGCAGGGGCTGACTATGGCTACACCTTC,TRBV6-5,.,TRBJ1-2,medium-sized
CASSLGQGEGSYYGYTF,TGTGCCAGCAGCCTGGGACAGGGGGAAGGGTCTTACTATGGCTACACCTTC,TRBV5-4,TRBD1,TRBJ1-2,once
CASSGGRRNGEAFF,TGTGCCAGCAGTGGGGGACGGAGGAACGGTGAAGCTTTCTTT,TRBV6-5,.,TRBJ1-1,.
CASSSPGGSDTQYF,TGTGCCAGCAGTTCTCCGGGAGGCTCAGATACGCAGTATTTT,TRBV6-5,TRBD2,TRBJ2-3,.
CASSEGGGAEKLFF,TGTGCCAGCAGTGAAGGCGGGGGGGCGGAAAAACTGTTTTTT,TRBV28,.,TRBJ1-4,.
CASRREGGVPYEQYF,TGTGCCAGCAGACGCGAGGGGGGAGTCCCCTACGAGCAGTACTTC,TRBV27,.,TRBJ2-7,.
CATSSTSTDTQYF,TGTGCCACCAGCAGTACTAGCACAGATACGCAGTATTTT,TRBV15,.,TRBJ2-3,.
CASSEVEYSPLHF,TGTGCCAGCAGTGAAGTTGAGTATTCACCCCTCCACTTT,TRBV6-1,.,TRBJ1-6,.
CASSVGADGEAFF,TGTGCCAGCAGCGTAGGTGCGGACGGAGAAGCTTTCTTT,TRBV9,.,TRBJ1-1,.
CASSSRTENTEAFF,TGTGCCAGCAGCTCACGGACGGAGAACACTGAAGCTTTCTTT,TRBV11-3,.,TRBJ1-1,once
CASSVQGRGYSPLHF,TGTGCCAGCAGTGTCCAGGGACGAGGCTATTCACCCCTCCACTTT,TRBV2,.,TRBJ1-6,once
CASSLERGAHNEQFF,TGTGCCAGCAGCTTAGAGCGGGGGGCCCACAATGAGCAGTTCTTC,TRBV7-7,TRBD2,TRBJ2-1,.
CASSQLSEQYF,TGTGCCAGCAGCCAATTGTCCGAGCAGTACTTC,TRBV16,.,TRBJ2-7,.
CASSPPVLDTQYF,TGTGCCAGCTCACCACCGGTGCTGGATACGCAGTATTTT,TRBV18,.,TRBJ2-3,.
CASSSYAGTSYF,TGTGCCAGCAGCTCGTACGCCGGGACTTCGTACTTC,TRBV7-2,.,TRBJ2-7,.
CASSLRFGETQYF,TGTGCCAGCAGCTTGCGGTTTGGGGAGACCCAGTACTTC,TRBV5-5,.,TRBJ2-5,.
CASTLRNEKLFF,TGTGCCAGCACGCTGAGAAATGAAAAACTGTTTTTT,TRBV2,.,TRBJ1-4,.
CATRAQSAYGYTF,TGTGCCACCCGGGCCCAGTCAGCCTATGGCTACACCTTC,TRBV10-3,.,TRBJ1-2,.
CASSGRGFSYGYTF,TGTGCCAGCAGTGGACGGGGGTTTAGCTATGGCTACACCTTC,TRBV2,.,TRBJ1-2,.
CATSGTDSYEQYF,TGTGCCACCTCAGGAACTGACTCCTACGAGCAGTACTTC,TRBV10-3,.,TRBJ2-7,.
CASSQDWQEAFF,TGCGCCAGCAGCCAAGATTGGCAGGAAGCTTTCTTT,TRBV4-1,.,TRBJ1-1,.
CASRTSGRGYEQYF,TGTGCCAGCAGAACTAGCGGGAGGGGGTACGAGCAGTACTTC,TRBV25-1,TRBD2,TRBJ2-7,.
CASSQDNPTAGRPQHF,TGCGCCAGCAGCCAAGATAACCCGACAGCTGGTAGGCCCCAGCATTTT,TRBV4-1,.,TRBJ1-5,.
CSVWVVQDPETQYF,TGCAGCGTTTGGGTTGTGCAGGATCCAGAGACCCAGTACTTC,TRBV29-1,.,TRBJ2-5,.
CASSLAGGTGSPLHF,TGCGCCAGCAGCTTGGCCGGAGGGACCGGATCACCCCTCCACTTT,TRBV5-1,.,TRBJ1-6,once
CASSVGVEAYGYTF,TGTGCCAGCAGCGTAGGGGTAGAGGCCTATGGCTACACCTTC,TRBV9,.,TRBJ1-2,once
CASSMQGLHQPQHF,TGTGCCAGTAGTATGCAAGGGTTGCATCAGCCCCAGCATTTT,TRBV19,.,TRBJ1-5,once
CASSHTGDYNEKLFF,TGCGCCAGCAGCCACACAGGGGACTATAATGAAAAACTGTTTTTT,TRBV4-1,TRBD1,TRBJ1-4,.
CASSDGIDTQYF,TGTGCCAGCAGTGACGGGATAGATACGCAGTATTTT,TRBV2,.,TRBJ2-3,.
CASSLRRNTEAFF,TGCGCCAGCAGTTTGAGGAGGAACACTGAAGCTTTCTTT,TRBV5-1,.,TRBJ1-1,.
CASSLDGRGDYEQYF,TGTGCCAGCAGCTTAGATGGGAGGGGGGACTACGAGCAGTACTTC,TRBV11-2,.,TRBJ2-7,.
CASSLDGANYGYTF,TGCGCCAGCAGCTTGGACGGAGCTAACTATGGCTACACCTTC,TRBV5-1,.,TRBJ1-2,few
CASSPRQARSYGYTF,TGTGCCAGTAGTCCTCGACAGGCGAGGAGCTATGGCTACACCTTC,TRBV19,.,TRBJ1-2,.
CASSYGLAGVSYEQYF,TGCGCCAGCAGCTATGGACTAGCGGGAGTATCCTACGAGCAGTACTTC,TRBV4-1,TRBD2,TRBJ2-7,.